This T cell receptor beta chain was sequenced in a study of control samples from healthy donors and cancer patients. The CDR3 extends over 19 amino acids. Germline assignment: CDR1 SGHTA and CDR2 FQGTGA. Losses at the gene ends were 1 base for V and 10 bases for J; bases not matched to a gene: 21. This table comes from immunoSEQ multiplex PCR, and its TCRdb copy is limited to in-frame clones, with some not included. The data hold a few hundred thousand clones, with roughly 90% observed a single time. The V and J genes are TRBV7-3 and TRBJ2-2; 7 bases agree with TRBD2. The source of this sequence is a man aged 40-50 years with head and neck cancer. The specimen sequenced was PBMCs. The CDR3 loop reads CASSLIALASYWEFEELFF. DNA for the CDR3: TGTGCCAGCAGCTTAATTGCACTAGCGAGTTATTGGGAGTTTGAGGAGCTGTTTTTT.